The clone carrying this T cell receptor beta chain was observed many times. Its specificity is not known. This sample is part of a study of CD8 T cells in ankylosing spondylitis. Study-wide points: In the blood and synovial fluid of reactive arthritis, some motif variants had been previously reported.

Germline lookup yields CDR1 SGDLS and CDR2 YYNGEE. V dropped 4 bases and J dropped 12; count of bases not matched to a gene: 4. CDR3 length: 11 amino acids. TCRdb recomputed calls from the 5' RACE reads with MiXCR, one row per CDR3 protein. The table has about 42,000 distinct CDR3 sequences, 2.5% to 3.5% seen once. The J gene is TRBJ2-1, the V gene TRBV9; TRBD2 matches at 7 bases. This TCR derives from a male donor with ankylosing spondylitis or in good health (not recorded which). Sample: blood, either unsorted or a sorted T cell fraction (not recorded which). CDR3 sequence (DNA): TGTGCCAGCAGCTTCGGGACTACGCAGTTCTTC. Its translation: CASSFGTTQFF. The variable domain in full, with the rest retrieved from reference TRBV9 and TRBJ2-1, is DSGVTQTPKHLITATGQRVTLRCSPRSGDLSVYWYQQSLDQGLQFLIQYYNGEERAKGNILERFSAQQFPDLHSELNLSSLELGDSALYFCASSFGTTQFFGPGTRLTVL.